The 18 T cell receptor beta chains listed next were all sequenced from one sample in a study of T cell responses to AZD1222 COVID-19 vaccine. Libraries were prepared by immunoSEQ multiplex PCR; TCRdb keeps only in-frame clonotypes and omits some of them. Found here are around 150,000 clones, approximately 89% of them singletons; the top ten hold 2.2%. Here the sequenced sample was peripheral blood, taken on day 0 of AZD1222 vaccination. These receptors all come from an adult in good health.

The CDR3 nucleotides read TGTGCCAGCAGCCAAGGACAGTACACCGGGGAGCTGTTTTTT. It codes for CASSQGQYTGELFF. The chain couples TRBV14 to TRBJ2-2, with a possible D match to TRBD1 (5 bases). The CDR3 consists of 14 residues. Germline V gene data show CDR1 as SGHDN and CDR2 as FVKESK. V gave up 1 base and J gave up 3 bases, with 6 bases separating them.

This clone was seen a handful of times. The chain recombines TRBV4-2 with TRBJ2-1, with D unclear. Germline CDR1 LGHNA, CDR2 YNFKEQ. The ends were cut back, 4 bases at V and 1 base at J, with 8 bases in the middle. CDR3 size: 14 residues. The CDR3 nucleotides read TGTGCCAGCAGCCTCCGGCCTTCCTACAATGAGCAGTTCTTC. This translates into CASSLRPSYNEQFF.

J is TRBJ1-5 and V is TRBV7-2; the D gene is possibly TRBD1 (5 bases). Trimming removed 5 bases from V and 2 bases from J, with 10 bases in between. Germline assignment: CDR1 SGHTA and CDR2 FQGNSA. There are 14 residues in the CDR3. The CDR3 nucleotides read TGTGCCAGCAGCCCCGACAGCCGCAATCAGCCCCAGCATTTT. Translating it yields CASSPDSRNQPQHF.

The V and J genes are TRBV3-1 (or the pseudogene TRBV3-2) and TRBJ2-1; 13 nucleotides match TRBD2. Germline trimming cut 4 bases from V and 2 bases from J; bases unmatched to any gene: 11. The CDR3 is made up of 19 amino acids. Germline V gene data show CDR1 as LGHDT and CDR2 as YNNKEL (reference sequence). CDR3 loop: CASSRGLTSGRITYNEQFF. The CDR3 DNA follows: TGTGCCAGCAGCCGAGGGTTGACTAGCGGGAGGATCACCTACAATGAGCAGTTCTTC.

The chain carries TRBV21-1 and TRBJ1-6; TRBD1 is the table's D call and was not checked against the DNA. TRBV21-1 represents a pseudogene. The CDR3 is made up of 11 amino acids. CDR3 sequence (DNA): TGTGCCAGCAGCAAAGAGAATCCAGGCCTGTTT. Protein: CASSKENPGLF.

This clone was found once. V gene TRBV6-5 combines with J gene TRBJ1-4; tentative D call: TRBD1 (6 bases). Germline V gives CDR1 MNHEY, CDR2 SVGAGI. The length of the CDR3 is 15 residues. The V end lost 2 bases, the J end lost 10 bases, and 17 bases lay between the germline ends. The CDR3 sequence is CASSYDHTGTRKLFF. CDR3 nucleotide sequence: TGTGCCAGCAGTTACGACCATACAGGGACCCGAAAACTGTTTTTT.

The V gene is TRBV30, the J gene TRBJ1-3; D gene uncertain. The ends were cut back, 0 bases at V and 1 base at J, with 7 bases in the middle. The germline V gene has CDR1 GTSNPN and CDR2 SVGIG (reference sequence). This CDR3 comprises 14 residues. The CDR3 bases are TGTGCCTGGAGTGTTGCGGTTTCTGGAAACACCATATATTTT. Its translation: CAWSVAVSGNTIYF.

J is TRBJ2-5 and V is TRBV29-1, with D maybe TRBD1 (5 bases). This CDR3 has 14 amino acids. Germline CDR1 reads SQVTM; CDR2 reads ANQGSEA. The V gene lost 3 bases and the J gene lost 2 bases, with 13 bases spanning the gap. CDR3 sequence (DNA): TGCAGCGTTGACCCCCGGCAGGGACAAGAGACCCAGTACTTC. This codes for CSVDPRQGQETQYF.

The CDR3: CASSYPTGKNTEAFF. CDR3 in DNA: TGTGCCAGCAGTTACCCGACAGGAAAGAACACTGAAGCTTTCTTT. The chain carries TRBV6-6 and TRBJ1-1, with a possible D match to TRBD1 (6 bases). This CDR3 region has 15 residues. The germline gives CDR1 MNHNY, CDR2 SVGAGI (reference sequence). Trimming pared 2 bases from V and 1 base from J, leaving 11 bases between.

This clone was counted once. The chain joins TRBV13 to TRBJ2-5, with no clear D. The CDR3 has 13 amino acids. V was trimmed by 1 base and J by 3 bases, leaving 6 bases between them. Germline CDR1 and CDR2: PRHDT and FYEKMQ (reference sequence). CDR3 protein: CASSLDSEETQYF. In nucleotides, the CDR3 is TGTGCCAGCAGCTTAGACAGCGAAGAGACCCAGTACTTC.

V gene TRBV6-5 combines with J gene TRBJ2-5, with D unclear. The CDR3 has 15 amino acids. The V gene's germline CDR1 is MNHEY and CDR2 SVGAGI. Trimming took off 5 bases at V and 4 bases at J, with 17 bases between the two ends. The CDR3 nucleotides read TGTGCCAGCAGTCAGTTGTCACTCGGTGGAGAGACCCAGTACTTC. Protein product: CASSQLSLGGETQYF.

The V and J genes are TRBV5-5 and TRBJ2-7; no firm D call. The CDR3 contains 15 residues. Germline V CDR1 and CDR2: SGHKS, YYEKEE (reference sequence). Trimming removed 4 bases at V and 4 bases at J, with 18 bases between. The chain's CDR3 is CASSPGSLTVYEQYF. As DNA, the CDR3 is TGTGCCAGCAGCCCCGGGTCCCTGACTGTGTACGAGCAGTACTTC.

The chain uses TRBV28 and TRBJ1-5, with D possibly matching TRBD1 (5 bases). CDR3 length: 15 amino acids. The ends were cut back, 2 bases at V and 4 bases at J, with 12 bases in the middle. Per germline, CDR1 MDHEN and CDR2 SYDVKM. The CDR3 coding sequence is TGTGCCAGCAGTTTACAGGGTACGGCGAATCAGCCCCAGCATTTT. This translates into CASSLQGTANQPQHF.

This chain uses TRBV19 with TRBJ1-2; D is possibly TRBD1 (6 bases). V shed 4 bases and J shed 2 bases, with 17 bases lying between them. Germline-derived CDR1 and CDR2 are LNHDA and SQIVND (reference sequence). The CDR3 has 16 amino acids. CDR3 coding DNA: TGTGCCAGTAGTAGCCGGGACAACGCACAGAACTATGGCTACACCTTC. It codes for CASSSRDNAQNYGYTF.

The rearrangement links TRBV14 to TRBJ2-7; no reliable D call. CDR3 length: 14 amino acids. Deletions cut 1 base from V and 6 bases from J, with 13 bases between. Germline CDR1 SGHDN, CDR2 FVKESK. The CDR3 reads CASSQAKGFSEQYF. The CDR3 bases are TGTGCCAGCAGCCAAGCGAAGGGTTTCTCCGAGCAGTACTTC.

The chain links TRBV24-1 to TRBJ2-1; 7 bases are a match to TRBD2. The germline gives CDR1 KGHDR, CDR2 SFDVKD. V was clipped by 1 base and J by 4 bases; unmatched bases: 15. The CDR3 consists of 19 residues. CDR3 amino acids: CATSDFTPPGGSIYNEQFF. DNA for the CDR3: TGTGCCACCAGTGATTTCACCCCCCCCGGCGGGAGTATATACAATGAGCAGTTCTTC.

This clone was recorded once. The chain links TRBV30 to TRBJ1-1; D is unresolved. In germline, CDR1 is GTSNPN, CDR2 SVGIG (reference sequence). The CDR3 totals 11 residues. The germline V and J ends were trimmed by 8 bases and 3 bases, with 10 bases remaining between them. The chain's CDR3 is CARAVDTEAFF. DNA of the CDR3: TGTGCCCGGGCTGTGGACACTGAAGCTTTCTTT.

The rearrangement links TRBV18 to TRBJ2-5; D is unclear. This CDR3 comprises 13 residues. In germline, CDR1 is KGHSH, CDR2 LQKENI. The V gene lost 3 bases and the J gene lost 5 bases, with 10 bases spanning the gap. CDR3 residues: CASSPRVVETQYF. CDR3 bases: TGTGCCAGCTCACCCCGTGTTGTTGAGACCCAGTACTTC.